A selection of T cell receptor beta chains follows, all from one sample in a study of T-cell reconstitution after alpha-beta-depleted transplantation in children. A single record per CDR3 protein comes from TCRdb applying MiXCR to the PCR reads. The data contain 500,000 or so distinct CDR3 sequences, approximately 30% of them singletons. The sample was PBMCs from the stem cell graft donor, taken from the stem cell graft. The source is a human donor who donated a stem cell graft to a child with aplastic anemia. Both conserved end residues are part of each CDR3. D genes are given only for firm matches. Size tells how often a clone was seen (once, few, many) or the class of an expanded clone, and some rows leave it out.

CDR3nt	CDR3aa	abundance	d_gene	v_gene	j_gene
TGCAGTGCTAGGGGGCTGGACGGCAATCAGCCCCAGCATTTT	CSARGLDGNQPQHF	-	-	TRBV20-1	TRBJ1-5
TGTGCCAGCAGCTTAGAATATGGGGACAGGAGCACAGATACGCAGTATTTT	CASSLEYGDRSTDTQYF	few	TRBD1	TRBV7-9	TRBJ2-3
TGTGCCAGCAGTCCCGGACAGGGGGGTCGGTCCTACGAGCAGTACTTC	CASSPGQGGRSYEQYF	-	TRBD1	TRBV27	TRBJ2-7
TGTGCCAGCAGCGTATACCCCGGGGCGGGCACTGAAGCTTTCTTT	CASSVYPGAGTEAFF	-	-	TRBV9	TRBJ1-1
TGCAGCGTTGTGGGGACTAGCGGAAACACAGATACGCAGTATTTT	CSVVGTSGNTDTQYF	few	TRBD2	TRBV29-1	TRBJ2-3
TGTGCCAGTAGTTGGGGCAGGGAGCTGTTTTTT	CASSWGRELFF	-	-	TRBV19	TRBJ2-2
TGTGCCAGCAGTCCGGGACTAGCCCGGGACAATGAGCAGTTCTTC	CASSPGLARDNEQFF	few	TRBD2	TRBV12-3/TRBV12-4	TRBJ2-1
TGTGCCAGCTCTAGCGGGGAAGGATCAGATACGCAGTATTTT	CASSSGEGSDTQYF	-	TRBD2	TRBV28	TRBJ2-3
TGTGCCATCAGTGGGGATCAGCCTGAAGCTTTCTTT	CAISGDQPEAFF	few	-	TRBV10-3	TRBJ1-1
TGTGCCAGCAGCTTAGGTGTACAAGGGGGCAGGGGTCAGCCCCAGCATTTT	CASSLGVQGGRGQPQHF	-	TRBD1	TRBV7-8	TRBJ1-5
TGTGCCAGCAGTCTTCTAGCGGGAGGCCCGGATACGCAGTATTTT	CASSLLAGGPDTQYF	many	TRBD2	TRBV6-2/TRBV6-3	TRBJ2-3
TGTGCCAGCTCACCATGGGGAGAAACAAACACCGGGGAGCTGTTTTTT	CASSPWGETNTGELFF	-	-	TRBV18	TRBJ2-2
TGTGCTAGTGGTCTTAGCGATGAGCAGTTCTTC	CASGLSDEQFF	few	-	TRBV12-5	TRBJ2-1
TGCAGCGTTGGACGGACAGGCACCGGGGAGCTGTTTTTT	CSVGRTGTGELFF	few	TRBD1	TRBV29-1	TRBJ2-2
TGCAGTGCTAGATCACCGGGCGGCTACACCTTC	CSARSPGGYTF	-	-	TRBV20-1	TRBJ1-2
TGCGCCAGCAGCTTTGACAGGGGTCCTAATGAGCAGTTCTTC	CASSFDRGPNEQFF	few	TRBD1	TRBV5-1	TRBJ2-1
TGTGCCAGCAGGATTTTGAGGAGACCGAACACTGAAGCTTTCTTT	CASRILRRPNTEAFF	-	-	TRBV7-9	TRBJ1-1
TGTGCCAGCAGTTTCGCGGCTAGGGGTTCCTACAATGAGCAGTTCTTC	CASSFAARGSYNEQFF	few	-	TRBV12-3/TRBV12-4	TRBJ2-1
TGTGCAAGTCGCTTACGGGGGGTGGCCGGATGCTTT	CASRLRGVAGCF	-	-	TRBV12-2	TRBJ1-1
TGTGCCAGCAGTCCTCCGACTAGCGGGAGGAGTGAGCAGTTCTTC	CASSPPTSGRSEQFF	-	TRBD2	TRBV12-3/TRBV12-4	TRBJ2-1
TGTGCCACATCCGGGACAGAGGAATGGAATGAGCAGTTCTTC	CATSGTEEWNEQFF	-	TRBD1	TRBV19	TRBJ2-1
TGTGCCAGCGCCCCAACTGGACTAGCGGGGATGCAGTATTTT	CASAPTGLAGMQYF	-	TRBD2	TRBV12-3/TRBV12-4	TRBJ2-3
TGCGCCAGCAGCTTTACCGGGACAGGGGGGCGAGAGCAGTTCTTC	CASSFTGTGGREQFF	few	TRBD1	TRBV5-1	TRBJ2-1
TGTGCCAGCTCACCCCGACAGGGGAGGTATTCCGGGGAGCTGTTTTTT	CASSPRQGRYSGELFF	few	TRBD1	TRBV18	TRBJ2-2
TGTGCCAGTAGTCGCGTAGCGGGAGGGCCTTTGTTCTTC	CASSRVAGGPLFF	once	TRBD2	TRBV19	TRBJ2-1
TGCAGTGCTGGAGCCGGGACTAGGTGGACCGGGGAGCTGTTTTTT	CSAGAGTRWTGELFF	-	TRBD2	TRBV20-1	TRBJ2-2
TGTGCCGCCACTCCACGGGGCACAGATACGCAGTATTTT	CAATPRGTDTQYF	once	-	TRBV6-1	TRBJ2-3
TGTGCCAGCAGCCCCGGATACAGTCAGCCCCAGCATTTT	CASSPGYSQPQHF	-	-	TRBV7-9	TRBJ1-5
TGTGCCAGCAGTCCGGGACAATGGGGCAATCAGCCCCAGCATTTT	CASSPGQWGNQPQHF	-	-	TRBV6-1	TRBJ1-5
TGCAGTGCTAGAGGCCGCCCTGACGTTACGCAGTATTTT	CSARGRPDVTQYF	few	-	TRBV20-1	TRBJ2-3